This TCR beta chain derives from a study of cytomegalovirus exposure and HLA in healthy donors. Background on the study: Out of about 190 million T cells, an earlier analysis found fewer than 140 million unique TCR beta sequences in total. Whole-study findings and limits: The authors later found TCR association rates varying by HLA locus, with DRB1 most and HLA-C fewest. For TCR beta chains, V- and J-gene trimming was later linked to a missense DCLRE1C variant.

Germline CDR1 and CDR2: SGHRS and YFSETQ. Trimming stripped 4 bases from V and 2 bases from J, with 16 bases between. The CDR3 runs to 16 residues. On this clone: What it recognizes is unknown.

PCR employed 60 Vbeta and 13 Jbeta primers. TCRdb keeps only in-frame clones here, not all; method: immunoSEQ multiplex PCR. The repertoire holds some 110,000 clones, under 80% seen once, with around 8.6% in the top ten. Sequenced: PBMCs. This sequence joins TRBV5-1 and TRBJ2-1, with D perhaps TRBD1 (5 bases). The receptor comes from a middle-aged woman in good health and CMV-seropositive. The CDR3 reads CASSPPGSTAYNEQFF. The CDR3 coding sequence is TGCGCCAGCAGCCCCCCAGGGTCAACTGCCTACAATGAGCAGTTCTTC.